Sequencing of this T cell receptor (beta chain) was carried out in a study of CD8 T cells in ankylosing spondylitis. Study-level points and caveats: What seemed typical of ankylosing spondylitis blood was a TCR beta motif built from several highly homologous variants. Past studies reported some motif variants in reactive arthritis synovial fluid and blood. Relatively rare in peripheral blood, disease-linked clones were also CD8+.

Germline V gene lookup returns CDR1 LGHDT and CDR2 YNNKEL (reference sequence). The CDR3 runs 17 residues. Between the trimmed V and J ends, which lost 0 bases and 6 bases, there was a span of 15 bases. Quantitative 5'-RACE with molecular barcodes generated TCR beta libraries. MiXCR, run by TCRdb on the 5' RACE reads, gives a single entry per CDR3 protein. The profile covers 470,000 or so distinct CDR3 sequences, with 20% to 30% appearing a single time and about 0.89% taken by the ten largest. In the case of this clonotype: Its antigen remains unidentified.

The chain is built from TRBV3-1 and TRBJ1-6, with D maybe TRBD1 (6 bases). The receptor was derived from a male donor with ankylosing spondylitis. The sample consisted of blood, either unsorted or a sorted T cell fraction (not recorded which). The CDR3 DNA reads TGTGCCAGCAGCCAAGAAGGTGGGGGGGGCAGTAATTCACCCCTCCACTTT. It codes for CASSQEGGGGSNSPLHF.